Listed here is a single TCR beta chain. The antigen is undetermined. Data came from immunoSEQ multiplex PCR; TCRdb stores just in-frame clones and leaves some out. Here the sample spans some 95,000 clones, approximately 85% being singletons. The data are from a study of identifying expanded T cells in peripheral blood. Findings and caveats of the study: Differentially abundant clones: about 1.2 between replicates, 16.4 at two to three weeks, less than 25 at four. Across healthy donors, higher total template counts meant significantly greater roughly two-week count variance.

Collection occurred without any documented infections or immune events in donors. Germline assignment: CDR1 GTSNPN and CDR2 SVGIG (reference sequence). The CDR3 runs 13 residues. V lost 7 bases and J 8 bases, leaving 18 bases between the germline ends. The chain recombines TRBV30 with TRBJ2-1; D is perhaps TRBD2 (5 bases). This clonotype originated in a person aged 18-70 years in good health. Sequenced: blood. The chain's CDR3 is CALAWGDLDEQFF. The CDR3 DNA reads TGTGCCTTAGCATGGGGAGACTTGGATGAGCAGTTCTTC.